A single T cell receptor beta chain is shown here with its context. Its antigen is still unknown. The lymph nodes were axillary draining lymph nodes from breast cancer patients. Germline CDR1 LNHDA, CDR2 SQIVND (reference sequence). CDR3 size: 16 residues. V lost 2 bases, J lost 4 bases, and 15 bases lay in between. The data stem from a study of breast tumors, draining lymph nodes, adjacent tissues. Study-wide findings and caveats: Compared with lymph nodes, tumors were less diverse; compared with nontumor tissue, more.

TCRdb independently ran MiXCR on the multiplex PCR reads; one entry per CDR3 protein. The sample contains about 150,000 distinct CDR3 sequences, approximately 20% of which appear only once. Sample: axillary lymph node tissue. The clonotype originates from a female donor with breast cancer. Some clones in this sample may be carry-over from other donors' samples. The chain combines TRBV19 with TRBJ1-5; no reliable D call. The CDR3 DNA sequence: TGTGCCAGTAGTATAATGAAGTCAGGAAAGAATCAGCCCCAGCATTTT. Amino acids: CASSIMKSGKNQPQHF.